This record looks at one TCR beta chain sequence and its context. Its antigen is as yet unknown. The sample comes from a study of cytomegalovirus exposure and HLA in healthy donors. Study information: Around 200 million T cells yielded 90 million to 130 million unique TCR beta sequences, as an earlier analysis found.

The PCR had 60 Vbeta and 13 Jbeta primers. Sequencing was performed with immunoSEQ multiplex PCR; in TCRdb, only in-frame clones are kept and a portion is missing. The sample lists approximately 83,000 clones, 80% occurring once. Study outcomes and limitations: There were some V segments, including TRBV6-2 and TRBV6-3, excluded as indistinguishable.

From germline, CDR1 is LGHNA and CDR2 YNFKEQ. V lost 3 bases and J lost 0, with 14 bases in between. The CDR3 runs to 17 residues. The sample comprised PBMCs. The V gene is TRBV4-2, the J gene TRBJ1-4; D may be TRBD1 (6 bases). The receptor's source is a man between 18 and 35 years old in good health and CMV-seronegative. For the CDR3, the DNA is TGTGCCAGCAGCCAGGACGTAACAGGGCCAACTAATGAAAAACTGTTTTTT. This sequence encodes CASSQDVTGPTNEKLFF.